This TCR beta chain was captured by sequencing in a study of blood T cell repertoires in COVID-19. About the study: Whether acute or convalescent, the COVID-19 samples came from the United States, Italy and Spain. PBMCs, B-cell-depleted T cells, or T cells were the source of the cDNA or gDNA that made up the material.

CDR3 length: 15 residues. Germline V gene lookup returns CDR1 MDHEN and CDR2 SYDVKM. V lost 8 bases, J lost 4 bases, and 17 bases lay in between. Authors' analysis steps: Using reference gene primer amplification, nucleated cell counts were estimated. Produced via immunoSEQ multiplex PCR; TCRdb's table is partial and in-frame only. That table gives V, J and clone size, and the DNA gave D and trimming. The table records 210,000 or so clones, over 75% of them present only once. This chain links TRBV28 with TRBJ2-2; possible D gene TRBD2, 5 bases. The sequenced sample consisted of peripheral blood. This receptor was obtained from a middle-aged man who had recovered from COVID-19. The CDR3 reads CASGSPGRGTGELFF. As DNA, the CDR3 is TGTGCCAGCGGGAGTCCCGGTAGAGGCACCGGGGAGCTGTTTTTT.